This TCR beta chain came from a study of CD8 T cells in Susac syndrome. Reverse transcription used roughly 0.45 to 1 ug RNA and random hexamers. TCRdb itself ran the immunoSEQ multiplex PCR reads through MiXCR, one entry per CDR3 protein. The sample holds around 50,000 distinct CDR3 sequences, 80% to 95% seen once. The CDR3 contains 17 residues. Germline V gives CDR1 KGHDR, CDR2 SFDVKD. Germline trimming cut 5 bases from V and 1 base from J; bases unmatched to any gene: 10. Sample: CD8+ T cells from PBMCs. The TCR sequence derives from a human donor in good health. The V and J genes are TRBV24-1 and TRBJ2-1; the match to TRBD1 covers 7 bases. The CDR3 loop reads CATSGAEGTVSYNEQFF. CDR3 coding DNA: TGTGCCACCAGTGGAGCTGAAGGGACAGTTTCCTACAATGAGCAGTTCTTC.